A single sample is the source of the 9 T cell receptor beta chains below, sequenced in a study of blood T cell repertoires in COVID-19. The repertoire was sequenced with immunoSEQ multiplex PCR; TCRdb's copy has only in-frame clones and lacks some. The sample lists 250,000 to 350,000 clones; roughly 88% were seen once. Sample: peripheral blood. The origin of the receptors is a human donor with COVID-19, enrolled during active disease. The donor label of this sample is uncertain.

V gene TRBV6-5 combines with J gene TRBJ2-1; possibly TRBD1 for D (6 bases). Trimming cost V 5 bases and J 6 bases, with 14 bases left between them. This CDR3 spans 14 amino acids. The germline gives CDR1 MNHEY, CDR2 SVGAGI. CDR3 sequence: CASSTALGGNEQFF. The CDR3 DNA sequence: TGTGCCAGCAGTACAGCCCTAGGGGGCAATGAGCAGTTCTTC.

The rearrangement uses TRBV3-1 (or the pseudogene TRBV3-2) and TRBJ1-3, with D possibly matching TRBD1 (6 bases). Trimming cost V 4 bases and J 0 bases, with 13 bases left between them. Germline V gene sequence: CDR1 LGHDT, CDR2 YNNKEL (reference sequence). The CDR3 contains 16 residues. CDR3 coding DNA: TGTGCCAGCAGCCTTCGGACAGTCAACTCTGGAAACACCATATATTTT. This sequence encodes CASSLRTVNSGNTIYF.

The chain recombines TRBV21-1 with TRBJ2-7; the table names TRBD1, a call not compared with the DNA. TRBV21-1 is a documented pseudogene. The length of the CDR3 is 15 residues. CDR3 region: CASSKENRGTHEQYF. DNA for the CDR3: TGTGCCAGCAGCAAAGAGAACAGGGGTACCCACGAGCAGTACTTC.

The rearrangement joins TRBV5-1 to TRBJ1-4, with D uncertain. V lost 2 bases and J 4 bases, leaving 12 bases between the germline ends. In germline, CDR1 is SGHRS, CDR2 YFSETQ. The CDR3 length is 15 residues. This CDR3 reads CASSLREPGNEKLFF. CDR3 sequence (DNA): TGCGCCAGCAGCTTACGGGAACCTGGTAATGAAAAACTGTTTTTT.

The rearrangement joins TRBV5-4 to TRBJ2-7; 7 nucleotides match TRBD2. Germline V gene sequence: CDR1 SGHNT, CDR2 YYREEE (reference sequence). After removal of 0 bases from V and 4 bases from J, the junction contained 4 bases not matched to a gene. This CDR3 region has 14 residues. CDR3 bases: TGTGCCAGCAGCTTGGAGGCGGGAGTTTACGAGCAGTACTTC. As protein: CASSLEAGVYEQYF.

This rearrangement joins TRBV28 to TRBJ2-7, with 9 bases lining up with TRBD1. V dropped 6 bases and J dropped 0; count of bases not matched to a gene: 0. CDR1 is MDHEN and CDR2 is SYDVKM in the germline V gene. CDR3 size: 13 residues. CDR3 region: CASRGQGSYEQYF. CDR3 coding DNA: TGTGCCAGCAGGGGACAGGGCTCCTACGAGCAGTACTTC. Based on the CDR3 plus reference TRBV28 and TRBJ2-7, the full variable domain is DVKVTQSSRYLVKRTGEKVFLECVQDMDHENMFWYRQDPGLGLRLIYFSYDVKMKEKGDIPEGYSVSREKKERFSLILESASTNQTSMYLCASRGQGSYEQYFGPGTRLTVT.

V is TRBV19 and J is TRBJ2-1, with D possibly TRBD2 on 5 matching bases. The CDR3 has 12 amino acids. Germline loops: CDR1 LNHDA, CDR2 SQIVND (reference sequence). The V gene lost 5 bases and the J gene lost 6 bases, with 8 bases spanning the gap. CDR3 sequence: CASSVSVNEQFF. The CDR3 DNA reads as TGTGCCAGTAGTGTTAGCGTCAATGAGCAGTTCTTC.

The CDR3 DNA sequence: TGTGCCAGTAGCTCAACGGAGGGGTCTGGCTACACCTTC. Translation gives CASSSTEGSGYTF. J is TRBJ1-2 and V is TRBV19, with D perhaps matching TRBD1 (5 bases). The ends were cut back, 6 bases at V and 7 bases at J, with 15 bases in the middle. Germline V CDR1 and CDR2: LNHDA, SQIVND (reference sequence). The CDR3 consists of 13 residues.

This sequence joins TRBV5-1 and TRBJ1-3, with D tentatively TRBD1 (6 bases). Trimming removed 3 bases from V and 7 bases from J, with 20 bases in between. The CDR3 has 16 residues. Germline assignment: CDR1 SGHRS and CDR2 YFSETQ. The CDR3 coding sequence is TGCGCCAGCAGCTCCCGGGGGGCGGTTATAACCAACACCATATATTTT. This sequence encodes CASSSRGAVITNTIYF.